One and the same sample provided the 17 T cell receptor beta chains below, sequenced in a study of cytomegalovirus exposure and HLA in healthy donors. Clones were sequenced by immunoSEQ multiplex PCR, and TCRdb holds only the in-frame ones, with some missing. The sample records over 110,000 clones, approximately 84% being singletons. The specimen sequenced was PBMCs. The receptors originated from a woman younger than 45 in good health and CMV-seronegative.

This clone showed up just a few times. V is TRBV25-1 and J is TRBJ1-3; D remains ambiguous. The germline V gene encodes CDR1 MGHDK and CDR2 SYGVNS. Trimming shortened V by 4 bases and J by 2 bases, and 9 bases separated the two germline ends. This CDR3 region has 14 residues. CDR3 sequence reads: CASSAWGAGNTIYF. The DNA for the CDR3 is TGTGCCAGCAGTGCTTGGGGAGCTGGAAACACCATATATTTT.

The V and J genes are TRBV2 and TRBJ1-6, with TRBD1 matching 9 bases. The CDR3 consists of 12 residues. Trimming removed 6 bases from V and 9 bases from J; junction bases left unmatched: 0. The germline V gene has CDR1 SNHLY and CDR2 FYNNEI. CDR3 protein: CASRDRGSPLHF. DNA of the CDR3: TGTGCCAGCAGGGACAGGGGTTCACCCCTCCACTTT. Filled out from reference TRBV2 and TRBJ1-6, the complete variable domain reads EPEVTQTPSHQVTQMGQEVILRCVPISNHLYFYWYRQILGQKVEFLVSFYNNEISEKSEIFDDQFSVERPDGSNFTLKIRSTKLEDSAMYFCASRDRGSPLHFGNGTRLTVT.

The chain couples TRBV4-3 to TRBJ2-7, with TRBD1 as a possible D gene (6 bases). Trimming removed 1 base at V and 4 bases at J, with 20 bases between. Germline V gene data show CDR1 as LGHNA and CDR2 as YSLEER. This CDR3 has 17 amino acids. CDR3: CASSQGFAGAYPYEQYF. The DNA of the CDR3 is TGCGCCAGCAGCCAAGGCTTCGCAGGGGCCTACCCTTACGAGCAGTACTTC.

The table lists this clone with a count of one. The V gene is TRBV6-6, the J gene TRBJ2-3; the match to TRBD1 covers 8 bases. With 4 bases clipped from V and 3 bases from J, the junction kept 9 bases outside the gene matches. This CDR3 has 16 amino acids. From germline, CDR1 is MNHNY and CDR2 SVGAGI (reference sequence). The CDR3 loop is CASSSGQGYSTDTQYF. DNA for the CDR3: TGTGCCAGCAGTTCTGGACAGGGTTACTCTACAGATACGCAGTATTTT.

The chain employs TRBV7-2 and TRBJ1-2; D may be TRBD1 (6 bases). The CDR3 extends over 17 amino acids. The V end lost 4 bases, the J end lost 1 base, and 19 bases lay between the germline ends. Per the germline V gene, CDR1 is SGHTA and CDR2 is FQGNSA. As DNA, the CDR3 is TGTGCCAGCAGCTACGGACCGGGACACACAAGTAACTATGGCTACACCTTC. It translates to CASSYGPGHTSNYGYTF.

The V and J genes are TRBV11-3 and TRBJ2-1, with D possibly matching TRBD2 (6 bases). With 5 bases removed from V and 5 bases from J, the gap between germline ends came to 16 bases. There are 15 residues in the CDR3. Per germline, CDR1 SGHNT and CDR2 YENEEA. CDR3 DNA: TGTGCCAGCAGCCACGGGGCGGCGGGGAACAATGAGCAGTTCTTC. Protein sequence: CASSHGAAGNNEQFF.

The chain uses TRBV10-3 and TRBJ2-5; a weak D match, TRBD1 (5 bases). CDR3 size: 13 residues. In germline, CDR1 is ENHRY, CDR2 SYGVKD. The V and J ends lost 3 bases and 7 bases respectively, with 12 bases between them. This CDR3 is CAISDFLGATQYF. The CDR3 coding sequence is TGTGCCATCAGTGATTTTCTAGGGGCGACCCAGTACTTC.

The rearrangement links TRBV7-3 to TRBJ2-6; TRBD1 matches at 8 bases. V lost 5 bases, J lost 0 bases, and 12 bases stayed unmatched. Germline loops: CDR1 SGHTA, CDR2 FQGTGA. This CDR3 contains 19 residues. DNA for the CDR3: TGTGCCAGCAGCCCAAGGGGACAGGCTTTCCTCTCTGGGGCCAACGTCCTGACTTTC. Translating it yields CASSPRGQAFLSGANVLTF.

This clone was counted a few times. The V gene is TRBV7-6, the J gene TRBJ2-2; 9 bases align to TRBD1. Germline V gene sequence: CDR1 SGHVS, CDR2 FNYEAQ. The V gene end was trimmed by 2 bases and the J gene end by 6 bases; junction bases not matched to a gene: 7. The CDR3 is made up of 16 amino acids. The chain's CDR3 is CASSLSGTGLPGELFF. CDR3 DNA: TGTGCCAGCAGCTTATCCGGGACAGGGCTGCCCGGGGAGCTGTTTTTT.

The chain is built from TRBV18 and TRBJ1-2; tentatively, D is TRBD1 (5 bases). V lost 5 bases, J lost 6 bases, and 13 bases lay in between. The V gene's germline CDR1 is KGHSH and CDR2 LQKENI. This CDR3 spans 13 amino acids. DNA of the CDR3: TGTGCCAGCTCAGGCCGGGGAGGGGATGGCTACACCTTC. Its protein product is CASSGRGGDGYTF.

This clone was counted a single time. The CDR3 spells CASSWATGAKNIQYF. Written as DNA, the CDR3 is TGTGCCAGCAGCTGGGCAACAGGGGCTAAAAACATTCAGTACTTC. The gene calls are TRBV5-6 and TRBJ2-4; 7 bases are shared with TRBD1. The CDR3 totals 15 residues. Germline trimming cut 3 bases from V and 4 bases from J; bases unmatched to any gene: 7. Germline CDR1 and CDR2: SGHDT and YYEEEE. Drawing the rest from reference TRBV5-6 and TRBJ2-4, the complete variable domain is DAGVTQSPTHLIKTRGQQVTLRCSPKSGHDTVSWYQQALGQGPQFIFQYYEEEERQRGNFPDRFSGHQFPNYSSELNVNALLLGDSALYLCASSWATGAKNIQYFGAGTRLSVL.

The chain couples TRBV27 to TRBJ2-7, with a tentative D call TRBD2 (7 bases). The V and J ends lost 3 bases and 4 bases respectively, with 19 bases between them. CDR1 is MNHEY, CDR2 SMNVEV, per germline (reference sequence). CDR3 length: 16 amino acids. The CDR3, as DNA: TGTGCCAGCAGTTTTCCGGTTGGGGGGGGCCTTTACGAGCAGTACTTC. Protein sequence: CASSFPVGGGLYEQYF.

The chain links TRBV10-3 to TRBJ1-1; possibly TRBD1 for D (6 bases). The V and J ends lost 10 bases and 1 base respectively, with 19 bases between them. CDR3 size: 15 residues. Germline assignment: CDR1 ENHRY and CDR2 SYGVKD. The CDR3 is CATTGGGRGNTEAFF. For the CDR3, the DNA is TGTGCCACGACCGGGGGGGGCAGGGGGAACACTGAAGCTTTCTTT.

V is TRBV5-1 and J is TRBJ1-1; D is undetermined. The CDR3 runs 13 residues. With 4 bases removed from V and 0 bases from J, the gap between germline ends came to 7 bases. The germline V gene encodes CDR1 SGHRS and CDR2 YFSETQ. CDR3 loop: CASSPNLNTEAFF. In nucleotides, the CDR3 is TGCGCCAGCAGCCCAAATCTGAACACTGAAGCTTTCTTT.

A remark on this clone: This specimen includes other DNA sequences encoding the same CDR3. The V and J genes are TRBV5-6 and TRBJ2-7; 7 bases fit TRBD2. From germline, CDR1 is SGHDT and CDR2 YYEEEE. The trim removed 3 bases at V and 1 base at J, leaving 1 base unmatched. This CDR3 has 13 amino acids. CDR3 coding DNA: TGTGCCAGCAGCTCCGGGGGGTCCTACGAGCAGTACTTC. Translation: CASSSGGSYEQYF.

The chain joins TRBV4-1 to TRBJ2-3; 9 bases line up with TRBD1. Germline CDR1 is MGHRA and CDR2 is YSYEKL. The trim removed 1 base at V and 1 base at J, leaving 6 bases unmatched. This CDR3 contains 17 residues. CDR3 coding DNA: TGCGCCAGCAGCCAAGTGGGGTGGGACAGGGGCACAGATACGCAGTATTTT. Protein product: CASSQVGWDRGTDTQYF.

V gene TRBV18 combines with J gene TRBJ1-2; D remains ambiguous. With 0 bases removed from V and 8 bases from J, the gap between germline ends came to 13 bases. Germline CDR1 KGHSH, CDR2 LQKENI. This CDR3 is built from 14 residues. CDR3 nucleotide sequence: TGTGCCAGCTCACCACCGTCGTTTGGAGGAGGCTACACCTTC. This sequence encodes CASSPPSFGGGYTF.